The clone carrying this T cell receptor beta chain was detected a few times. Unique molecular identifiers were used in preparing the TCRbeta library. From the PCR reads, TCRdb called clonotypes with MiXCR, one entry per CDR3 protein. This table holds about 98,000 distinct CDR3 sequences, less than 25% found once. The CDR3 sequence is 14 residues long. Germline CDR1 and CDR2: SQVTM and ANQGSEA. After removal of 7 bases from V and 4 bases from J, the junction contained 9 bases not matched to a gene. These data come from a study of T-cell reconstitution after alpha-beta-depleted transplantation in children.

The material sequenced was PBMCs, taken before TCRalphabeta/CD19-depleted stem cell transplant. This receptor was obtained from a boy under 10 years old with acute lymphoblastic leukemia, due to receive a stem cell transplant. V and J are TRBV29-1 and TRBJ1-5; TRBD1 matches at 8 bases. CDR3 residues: CSALTGTGNQPQHF. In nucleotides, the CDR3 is TGCAGCGCTCTGACCGGGACAGGAAATCAGCCCCAGCATTTT.